Below, 31 T cell receptor beta chains from the same sample are listed, as sequenced in a study of identical twins listed by TCRdb under 2016. Libraries were constructed by 5' RACE. The data were produced on an Illumina HiSeq 2000. Using fastp at Q25 and MiXCR, TCRdb reprocessed the public reads and kept productive beta chains. Each entry merges the rows of one CDR3 protein and shows their most common DNA and genes. The sample table contains nearly 900,000 distinct CDR3 sequences; only one count was recorded for 10% to 15% of them. Around 1.5% of the sample rests with the top ten. The same sample was also used in a study of yellow fever vaccine responses in identical twins.

The sequenced sample was PBMCs. These receptors were collected from a woman between 18 and 30 years old in good health.

This clonotype has a count of ten or more. This chain connects TRBV11-2 to TRBJ1-1, with D perhaps TRBD1 (5 bases). Deletions cut 2 bases from V and 2 bases from J, with 12 bases between. CDR3 length: 15 amino acids. Looked up from germline, CDR1 is SGHAT and CDR2 is FQNNGV. CDR3 sequence (DNA): TGTGCCAGCAGCTTATATCCAGGGACCAACACTGAAGCTTTCTTT. Its translation is CASSLYPGTNTEAFF.

This clonotype was counted between two and nine times. The rearrangement joins TRBV7-3 to TRBJ2-2; D is perhaps TRBD1 (6 bases). This CDR3 is built from 15 residues. V shed 3 bases and J shed 4 bases, with 12 bases lying between them. CDR1 and CDR2 (germline): SGHTA, FQGTGA. Written as DNA, the CDR3 is TGTGCCAGCAGCTTCTCTAGGGGGAGCACCGGGGAGCTGTTTTTT. This translates into CASSFSRGSTGELFF.

The chain recombines TRBV27 with TRBJ2-3, with TRBD2 matching 10 bases. V lost 2 bases to trimming and J lost 4 bases; unmatched junction nucleotides: 18. The CDR3 has 20 residues. Germline CDR1 is MNHEY and CDR2 is SMNVEV (reference sequence). The CDR3 DNA is TGTGCCAGCAGTTTACAGGGGCTAGCGGGAGTGGGAGGCGAATCAGATACGCAGTATTTT. It specifies CASSLQGLAGVGGESDTQYF.

There are a few counts of this clonotype. The J gene is TRBJ2-1, the V gene TRBV29-1, with D perhaps TRBD1 or TRBD2 (5 bases each). Trimming shortened V by 5 bases and J by 8 bases, and 19 bases separated the two germline ends. The CDR3 runs to 14 residues. Germline values: CDR1 SQVTM, CDR2 ANQGSEA. The DNA for the CDR3 is TGCAGCGTTAGGGGACGGGCTAATCTCGATGAGCAGTTCTTC. This codes for CSVRGRANLDEQFF.

V usage is TRBV5-5 and J usage is TRBJ2-5, with 8 bases that match TRBD1. Losses at the gene ends were 3 bases for V and 5 bases for J; bases not matched to a gene: 9. CDR3 length: 15 residues. Per germline, CDR1 SGHKS and CDR2 YYEKEE (reference sequence). DNA for the CDR3: TGTGCCAGCAGCTACCCGGGACAGGCGGGGGAGACCCAGTACTTC. As protein: CASSYPGQAGETQYF.

This clonotype has only a few counts. This chain uses TRBV5-1 with TRBJ2-3; D is uncertain. V was clipped by 8 bases and J by 0 bases, with 25 bases between them. CDR3 length: 18 residues. CDR1 SGHRS and CDR2 YFSETQ come from the germline V gene. CDR3 protein: CASTGLTAVQASTDTQYF. The CDR3 coding sequence is TGCGCCAGTACGGGCCTAACCGCTGTCCAGGCTAGCACAGATACGCAGTATTTT.

This clonotype was counted only a few times. The chain uses TRBV25-1 and TRBJ2-7; 12 bases are shared with TRBD2. The germline V gene has CDR1 MGHDK and CDR2 SYGVNS. J was trimmed by 7 bases and V by 4 bases; bases with no gene match: 2. CDR3 length equals 13 residues. The CDR3 protein is CASSVLAGGEQYF. CDR3 sequence (DNA): TGTGCCAGCAGTGTTCTAGCGGGAGGGGAGCAGTACTTC.

This sequence joins TRBV6-6 and TRBJ1-3; D call uncertain. Per the germline V gene, CDR1 is MNHNY and CDR2 is SVGAGI (reference sequence). Trimming cost V 6 bases and J 7 bases, with 10 bases left between them. The CDR3 has 12 residues. CDR3 bases: TGTGCCAGCAGCACTCAAGGGAACACCATATATTTT. This translates into CASSTQGNTIYF.

This clonotype occurred a few times. The rearrangement links TRBV5-1 to TRBJ2-1; D ambiguous. V was clipped by 0 bases and J by 5 bases, with 6 bases between them. Germline V gene lookup returns CDR1 SGHRS and CDR2 YFSETQ. This CDR3 has 13 amino acids. The CDR3, as DNA: TGCGCCAGCAGCTTGGCGATTGACAATGAGCAGTTCTTC. It translates to CASSLAIDNEQFF.

This clonotype has more than one count but fewer than ten. The chain uses TRBV12-3 or TRBV12-4 and TRBJ2-7; no reliable D call. The germline V and J ends were trimmed by 5 bases and 6 bases, with 11 bases remaining between them. The CDR3 loop spans 12 amino acids. The DNA of the CDR3 is TGTGCCAGCAGTGGGTCCTCCGGCGAGCAGTACTTC. The encoded protein is CASSGSSGEQYF.

The table lists this clonotype with many counts. The chain uses TRBV7-9 and TRBJ2-1; maybe TRBD2 (6 bases). Trimming removed 4 bases at V and 5 bases at J, with 12 bases between. This CDR3 has 14 amino acids. Germline loops: CDR1 SEHNR, CDR2 FQNEAQ (reference sequence). The CDR3 DNA reads as TGTGCCAGCAGCTCCCGTCCGGGGGACAATGAGCAGTTCTTC. Its protein product is CASSSRPGDNEQFF.

The V call is TRBV20-1, the J call TRBJ1-5; 9 nucleotides align to TRBD1. The CDR3 totals 12 residues. CDR1 and CDR2 from the germline V gene are DFQATT and SNEGSKA (reference sequence). CDR3 amino acids: CGTGNGNQPQHF. The DNA of the CDR3 is TGCGGGACAGGGAATGGCAATCAGCCCCAGCATTTT.

The sample holds a few counts of this clonotype. The chain links TRBV29-1 to TRBJ2-5; 12 bases agree with TRBD1. Germline V gives CDR1 SQVTM, CDR2 ANQGSEA. V lost 4 bases, J lost 2 bases, and 11 bases stayed unmatched. This CDR3 spans 17 amino acids. The CDR3 region is CSVGTWDRGLLQETQYF. DNA for the CDR3: TGCAGCGTTGGAACCTGGGACAGGGGGCTACTGCAAGAGACCCAGTACTTC.

The rearrangement links TRBV6-1 to TRBJ2-3; 8 bases align to TRBD1. Losses at the gene ends were 11 bases for V and 11 bases for J; bases not matched to a gene: 12. From germline, CDR1 is MNHNS and CDR2 SASEGT. The CDR3 runs to 12 residues. The chain's CDR3 is CASWTGKSWQYF. In DNA, the CDR3 is TGTGCCTCGTGGACAGGGAAGAGTTGGCAGTATTTT.

The chain employs TRBV19 and TRBJ1-5; a possible D gene is TRBD1 (6 bases). The CDR3 loop spans 16 amino acids. Trimming shortened V by 4 bases and J by 3 bases, and 16 bases separated the two germline ends. In germline, CDR1 is LNHDA, CDR2 SQIVND (reference sequence). In DNA, the CDR3 is TGTGCCAGTAGTACGCCCTACAGGGCGCCCAATCAGCCCCAGCATTTT. This gives the protein CASSTPYRAPNQPQHF.

The chain couples TRBV12-3 or TRBV12-4 to TRBJ2-5; D possibly uses TRBD1 or TRBD2 (6 bases each). V lost 2 bases to trimming and J lost 4 bases, with 14 bases between them. The CDR3 loop spans 15 amino acids. The CDR3 loop reads CASSLSGGKRETQYF. The CDR3, as DNA: TGTGCCAGCAGTTTATCCGGGGGCAAGAGAGAGACCCAGTACTTC.

This chain joins TRBV5-1 and TRBJ2-1, with 7 bases aligning to TRBD1. CDR1 SGHRS and CDR2 YFSETQ come from the germline V gene. CDR3 length: 16 residues. V lost 7 bases to trimming and J lost 4 bases; unmatched junction nucleotides: 14. Here the CDR3 DNA reads TGCGCCAGCGGACCCCCCGACAGGGAAAATTACAATGAGCAGTTCTTC. Protein sequence: CASGPPDRENYNEQFF.

The chain carries TRBV9 and TRBJ2-7, with D tentatively TRBD1 (5 bases). Deletions cut 0 bases from V and 5 bases from J, with 15 bases between. The CDR3 is 15 residues long. The V gene's germline CDR1 is SGDLS and CDR2 YYNGEE. This CDR3 is CASSVVGSRVDEQYF. The CDR3 DNA is TGTGCCAGCAGCGTAGTGGGCTCCAGGGTCGACGAGCAGTACTTC.

This clonotype was recorded a few times. J is TRBJ1-4 and V is TRBV4-2; D not resolved. V was shortened by 0 bases and J by 2 bases, with 4 bases between the two germline ends. This CDR3 is built from 14 residues. Germline CDR1 is LGHNA and CDR2 is YNFKEQ. CDR3 loop: CASSQDWTNEKLFF. The CDR3 DNA reads TGTGCCAGCAGCCAAGATTGGACTAATGAAAAACTGTTTTTT.

The rearrangement joins TRBV20-1 to TRBJ2-7, with a weak D call TRBD1 (6 bases). Germline CDR1 reads DFQATT; CDR2 reads SNEGSKA (reference sequence). V gave up 3 bases and J gave up 4 bases, with 19 bases separating them. The CDR3 is made up of 15 amino acids. CDR3 region: CSASWAIGGRYEQYF. The CDR3 DNA is TGCAGTGCTAGTTGGGCGATAGGGGGACGGTACGAGCAGTACTTC.

This clonotype has a count of ten or more. The chain carries TRBV6-1 and TRBJ2-7; TRBD1 matches at 7 bases. This CDR3 has 13 residues. V was pared by 6 bases and J by 3 bases, with 5 bases of the junction left unmatched. CDR1 and CDR2 from the germline V gene are MNHNS and SASEGT. The CDR3 DNA reads as TGTGCCAGCAGCCAGGGACAGAACTACGAGCAGTACTTC. Translating it yields CASSQGQNYEQYF.

V and J are TRBV10-3 and TRBJ1-2; D remains ambiguous. The CDR3 loop spans 13 amino acids. The ends were cut back, 2 bases at V and 4 bases at J, with 8 bases in the middle. Germline lookup yields CDR1 ENHRY and CDR2 SYGVKD. CDR3 sequence: CAISELSGYGYTF. DNA for the CDR3: TGTGCCATCAGTGAGCTCAGTGGCTATGGCTACACCTTC.

The table lists this clonotype with many counts. This chain joins TRBV7-9 and TRBJ2-1; 14 nucleotides match TRBD2. Unmatched junction bases numbered 6, after V lost 6 bases and J lost 8 bases. There are 15 residues in the CDR3. Per germline, CDR1 SEHNR and CDR2 FQNEAQ (reference sequence). The CDR3 protein is CASSSGTSGSDEQFF. In DNA, the CDR3 is TGTGCCAGCAGTTCCGGGACTAGCGGGAGCGATGAGCAGTTCTTC.

The chain employs TRBV12-3 or TRBV12-4 and TRBJ2-5; D is perhaps TRBD1 (6 bases). V lost 5 bases and J 4 bases, leaving 17 bases between the germline ends. The length of the CDR3 is 15 residues. DNA for the CDR3: TGTGCCAGCAGTCTTCTGATAGGCAGGGGAGAGACCCAGTACTTC. Translation gives CASSLLIGRGETQYF.

This clonotype was picked up many times. This chain connects TRBV12-3 or TRBV12-4 to TRBJ1-2; 9 bases fit TRBD1. This CDR3 is built from 14 residues. V lost 5 bases to trimming and J lost 6 bases; unmatched junction nucleotides: 7. The CDR3 region has the DNA TGTGCCAGCAGTCCCCGGACAGGGGAGGATGGCTACACCTTC. Its protein is CASSPRTGEDGYTF.

In its sample, this clonotype was seen a few times. The chain employs TRBV6-1 and TRBJ2-7; 10 positions agree with TRBD2. The CDR3 is 14 amino acids. Germline CDR1 reads MNHNS; CDR2 reads SASEGT. With V trimmed by 6 bases and J by 4 bases, 6 bases remained unmatched. The CDR3 spells CASRPGLAEYEQYV. CDR3 DNA: TGTGCCAGCAGGCCTGGACTAGCGGAGTACGAGCAGTACGTC.

This clonotype has just a few counts. The chain is built from TRBV10-3 and TRBJ1-1; D is possibly TRBD1 (5 bases). The CDR3 has 16 amino acids. The V gene's germline CDR1 is ENHRY and CDR2 SYGVKD. The V end was cut by 0 bases, the J end by 10 bases, with 21 bases between. Written as DNA, the CDR3 is TGTGCCATCAGTGAGTCGGGCAGGGCAAGCCCAATGGGAGCTTTCTTT. Protein sequence: CAISESGRASPMGAFF.

This clonotype was recorded a few times. The gene calls are TRBV20-1 and TRBJ1-1; D may be TRBD1 (6 bases). CDR3 size: 16 residues. Germline values: CDR1 DFQATT, CDR2 SNEGSKA (reference sequence). The V gene lost 0 bases and the J gene lost 4 bases, with 18 bases spanning the gap. The CDR3 nucleotides are TGCAGTGCTAGAGATAGCGGGGGGCCAATAGGCACTGAAGCTTTCTTT. Translation gives CSARDSGGPIGTEAFF.

V usage is TRBV12-3 or TRBV12-4 and J usage is TRBJ2-1; a weak D match, TRBD2 (5 bases). V lost 1 base and J lost 4, with 11 bases in between. CDR3 length equals 15 residues. This chain's CDR3 is CASSLVVGLYNEQFF. The CDR3 DNA follows: TGTGCCAGCAGTTTAGTGGTCGGACTTTACAATGAGCAGTTCTTC.

This clonotype has only a few counts. The rearrangement joins TRBV28 to TRBJ2-3, with D possibly being TRBD2 (6 bases). Trimming pared 3 bases from V and 10 bases from J, leaving 17 bases between. CDR3 length: 14 residues. Germline CDR1 MDHEN, CDR2 SYDVKM. The CDR3: CASSLIGEVGPQYF. The CDR3 coding sequence is TGTGCCAGCAGTTTGATCGGGGAGGTCGGGCCGCAGTATTTT.

This clonotype has only a few counts. V gene TRBV10-3 combines with J gene TRBJ2-5; 11 bases agree with TRBD2. J gave up 1 base and V 6 bases, and 4 bases lay outside the gene matches. Germline values: CDR1 ENHRY, CDR2 SYGVKD. The CDR3 is 15 amino acids. This chain's CDR3 is CAIRASGGTQETQYF. CDR3 sequence (DNA): TGTGCCATCAGGGCTAGCGGGGGGACCCAAGAGACCCAGTACTTC.